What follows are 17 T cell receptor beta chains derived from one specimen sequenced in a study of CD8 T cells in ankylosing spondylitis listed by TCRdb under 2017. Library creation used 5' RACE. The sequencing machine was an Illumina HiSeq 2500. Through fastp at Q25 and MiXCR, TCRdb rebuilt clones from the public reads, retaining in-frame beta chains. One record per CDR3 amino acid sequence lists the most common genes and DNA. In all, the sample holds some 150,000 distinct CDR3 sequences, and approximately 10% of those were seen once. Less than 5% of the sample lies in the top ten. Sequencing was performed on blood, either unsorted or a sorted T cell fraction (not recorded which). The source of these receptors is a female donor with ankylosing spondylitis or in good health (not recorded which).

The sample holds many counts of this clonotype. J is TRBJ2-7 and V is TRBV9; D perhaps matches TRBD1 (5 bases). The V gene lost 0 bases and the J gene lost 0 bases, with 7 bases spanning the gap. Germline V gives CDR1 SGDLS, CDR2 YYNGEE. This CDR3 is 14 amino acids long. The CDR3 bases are TGTGCCAGCAGCGTAGTTGACAGCTCCTACGAGCAGTACTTC. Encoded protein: CASSVVDSSYEQYF.

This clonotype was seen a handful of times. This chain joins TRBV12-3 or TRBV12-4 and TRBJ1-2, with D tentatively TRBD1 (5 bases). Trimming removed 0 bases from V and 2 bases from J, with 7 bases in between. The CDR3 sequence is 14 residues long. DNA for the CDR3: TGTGCCAGCAGTTTAGCAGGGACCAACTATGGCTACACCTTC. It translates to CASSLAGTNYGYTF.

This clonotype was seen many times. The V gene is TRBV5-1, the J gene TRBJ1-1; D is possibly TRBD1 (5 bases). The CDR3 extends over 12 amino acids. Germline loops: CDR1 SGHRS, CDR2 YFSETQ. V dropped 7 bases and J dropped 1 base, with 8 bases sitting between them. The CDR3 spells CASSTGNTEAFF. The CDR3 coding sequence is TGCGCCAGCTCTACAGGGAACACTGAAGCTTTCTTT.

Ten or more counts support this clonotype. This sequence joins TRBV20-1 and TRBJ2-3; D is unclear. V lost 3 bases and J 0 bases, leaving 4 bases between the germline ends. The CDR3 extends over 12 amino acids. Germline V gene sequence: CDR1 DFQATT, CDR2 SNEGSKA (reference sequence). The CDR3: CSARESTDTQYF. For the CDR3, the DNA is TGCAGTGCTAGGGAGAGCACAGATACGCAGTATTTT.

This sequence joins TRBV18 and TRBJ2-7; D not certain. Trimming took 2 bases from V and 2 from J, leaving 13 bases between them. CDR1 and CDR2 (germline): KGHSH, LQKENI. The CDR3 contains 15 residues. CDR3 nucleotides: TGTGCCAGCTCACCAACATGGGGAAGGACCTACGAGCAGTACTTC. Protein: CASSPTWGRTYEQYF.

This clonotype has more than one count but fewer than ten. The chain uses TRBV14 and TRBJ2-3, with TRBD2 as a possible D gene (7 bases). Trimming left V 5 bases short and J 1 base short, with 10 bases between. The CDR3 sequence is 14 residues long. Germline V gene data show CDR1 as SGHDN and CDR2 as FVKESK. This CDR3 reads CASSSGGGTDTQYF. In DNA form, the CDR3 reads TGTGCCAGCAGCTCGGGGGGCGGCACAGATACGCAGTATTTT.

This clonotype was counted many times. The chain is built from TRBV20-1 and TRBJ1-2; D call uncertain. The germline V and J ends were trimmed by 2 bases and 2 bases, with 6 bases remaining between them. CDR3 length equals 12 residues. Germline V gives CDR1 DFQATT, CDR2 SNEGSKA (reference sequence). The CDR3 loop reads CSARSVNYGYTF. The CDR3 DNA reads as TGCAGTGCTAGATCCGTGAACTATGGCTACACCTTC.

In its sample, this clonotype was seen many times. The CDR3, as DNA: TGTGCCAGCAGCGTGGTAGACAGAGGTAATTCACCCCTCCACTTT. As protein: CASSVVDRGNSPLHF. V and J are TRBV9 and TRBJ1-6; TRBD1 might be the D (5 bases). CDR1 and CDR2 from the germline V gene are SGDLS and YYNGEE. The CDR3 sequence is 15 residues long. V was clipped by 2 bases and J by 6 bases, with 12 bases between them.

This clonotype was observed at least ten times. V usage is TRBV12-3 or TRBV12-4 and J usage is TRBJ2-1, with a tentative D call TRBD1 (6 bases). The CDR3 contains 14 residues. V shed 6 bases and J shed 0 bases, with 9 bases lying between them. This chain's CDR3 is CASSPDSSYNEQFF. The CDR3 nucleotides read TGTGCCAGCAGCCCGGACAGCTCCTACAATGAGCAGTTCTTC.

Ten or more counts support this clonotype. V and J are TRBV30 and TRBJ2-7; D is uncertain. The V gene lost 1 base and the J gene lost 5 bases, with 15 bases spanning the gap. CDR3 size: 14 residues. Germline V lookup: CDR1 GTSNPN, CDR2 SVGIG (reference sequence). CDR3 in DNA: TGTGCCTGGAGTGGGACCCTCGGTTGGGACGAGCAGTACTTC. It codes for CAWSGTLGWDEQYF. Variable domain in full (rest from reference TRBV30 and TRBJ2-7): SQTIHQWPATLVQPVGSPLSLECTVEGTSNPNLYWYRQAAGRGLQLLFYSVGIGQISSEVPQNLSASRPQDRQFILSSKKLLLSDSGFYLCAWSGTLGWDEQYFGPGTRLTVT.

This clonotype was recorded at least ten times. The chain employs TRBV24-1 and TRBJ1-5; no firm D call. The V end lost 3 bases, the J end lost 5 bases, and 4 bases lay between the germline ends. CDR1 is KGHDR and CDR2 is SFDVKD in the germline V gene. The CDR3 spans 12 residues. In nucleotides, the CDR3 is TGTGCCACCAGTGATCGCGATCAGCCCCAGCATTTT. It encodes CATSDRDQPQHF.

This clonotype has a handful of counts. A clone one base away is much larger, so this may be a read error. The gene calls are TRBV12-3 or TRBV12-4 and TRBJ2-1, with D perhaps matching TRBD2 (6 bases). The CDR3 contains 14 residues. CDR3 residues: CACSLALSGNEQFF. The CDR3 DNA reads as TGTGCCTGCAGCTTGGCCCTAAGCGGGAATGAGCAGTTCTTC.

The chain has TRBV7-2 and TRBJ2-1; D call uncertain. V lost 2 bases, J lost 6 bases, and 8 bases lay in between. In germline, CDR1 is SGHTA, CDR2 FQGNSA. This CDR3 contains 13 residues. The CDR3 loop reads CASSLSLGNEQFF. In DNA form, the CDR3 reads TGTGCCAGCAGCTTATCGTTGGGCAATGAGCAGTTCTTC.

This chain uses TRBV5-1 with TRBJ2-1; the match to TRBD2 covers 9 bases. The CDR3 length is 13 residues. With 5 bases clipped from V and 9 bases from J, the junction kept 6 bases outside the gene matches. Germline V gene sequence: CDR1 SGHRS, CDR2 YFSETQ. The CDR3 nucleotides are TGCGCCAGCAGGGCGGGAGGGCTCACTGAGCAGTTCTTC. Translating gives CASRAGGLTEQFF.

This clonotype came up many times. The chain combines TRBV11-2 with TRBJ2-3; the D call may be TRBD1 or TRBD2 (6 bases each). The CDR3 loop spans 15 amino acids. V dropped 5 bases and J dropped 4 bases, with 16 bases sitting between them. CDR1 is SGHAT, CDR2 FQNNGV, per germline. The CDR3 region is CASSTIAEGADTQYF. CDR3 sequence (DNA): TGTGCCAGCAGCACGATAGCGGAGGGGGCAGATACGCAGTATTTT.

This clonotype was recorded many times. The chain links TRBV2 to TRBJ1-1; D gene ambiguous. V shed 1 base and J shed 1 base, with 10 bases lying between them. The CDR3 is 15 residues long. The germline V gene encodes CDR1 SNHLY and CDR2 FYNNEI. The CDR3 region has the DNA TGTGCCAGCAGTGAAGAAGGATCCCGGAACACTGAAGCTTTCTTT. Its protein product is CASSEEGSRNTEAFF.

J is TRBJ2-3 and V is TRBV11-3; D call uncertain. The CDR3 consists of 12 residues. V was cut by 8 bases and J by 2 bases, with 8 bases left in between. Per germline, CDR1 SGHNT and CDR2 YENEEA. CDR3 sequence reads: CASGNYTDTQYF. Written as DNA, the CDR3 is TGTGCCAGCGGCAATTACACAGATACGCAGTATTTT.